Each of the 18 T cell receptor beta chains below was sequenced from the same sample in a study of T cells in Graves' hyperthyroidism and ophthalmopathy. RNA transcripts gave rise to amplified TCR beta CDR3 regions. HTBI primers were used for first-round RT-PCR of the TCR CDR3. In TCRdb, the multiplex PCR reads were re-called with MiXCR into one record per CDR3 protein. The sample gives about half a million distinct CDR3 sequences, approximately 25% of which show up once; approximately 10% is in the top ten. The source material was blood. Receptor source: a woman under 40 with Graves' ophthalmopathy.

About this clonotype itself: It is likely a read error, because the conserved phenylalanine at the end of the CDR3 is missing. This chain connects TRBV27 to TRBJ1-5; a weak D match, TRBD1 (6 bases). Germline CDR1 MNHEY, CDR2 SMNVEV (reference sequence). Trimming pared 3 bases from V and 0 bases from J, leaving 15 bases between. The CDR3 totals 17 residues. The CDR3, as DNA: TGTGCCAGCAGTTTTACCAGGGGAATGGGTAGCAATCAGCCCCAGCATGTG. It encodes CASSFTRGMGSNQPQHV.

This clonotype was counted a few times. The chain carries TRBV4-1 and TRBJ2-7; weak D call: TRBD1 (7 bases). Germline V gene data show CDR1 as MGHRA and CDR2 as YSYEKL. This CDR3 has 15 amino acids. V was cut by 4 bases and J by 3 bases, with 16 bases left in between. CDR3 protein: CASSPRGDRRYEQYF. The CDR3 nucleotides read TGCGCCAGCAGCCCCCGCGGGGACAGACGCTACGAGCAGTACTTC.

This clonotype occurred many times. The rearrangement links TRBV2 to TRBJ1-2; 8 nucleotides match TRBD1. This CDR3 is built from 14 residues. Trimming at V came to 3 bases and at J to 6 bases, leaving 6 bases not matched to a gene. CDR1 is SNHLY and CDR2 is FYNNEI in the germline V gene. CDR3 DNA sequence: TGTGCCAGCAGTGATCACAGGGGGGGAGATGGCTACACCTTC. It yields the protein CASSDHRGGDGYTF.

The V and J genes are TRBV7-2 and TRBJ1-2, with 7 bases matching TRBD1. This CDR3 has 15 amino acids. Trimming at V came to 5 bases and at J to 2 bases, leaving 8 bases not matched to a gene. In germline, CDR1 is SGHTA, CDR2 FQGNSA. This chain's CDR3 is CASSPSGTANYGYTF. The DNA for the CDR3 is TGTGCCAGCAGCCCCTCAGGGACAGCCAACTATGGCTACACCTTC.

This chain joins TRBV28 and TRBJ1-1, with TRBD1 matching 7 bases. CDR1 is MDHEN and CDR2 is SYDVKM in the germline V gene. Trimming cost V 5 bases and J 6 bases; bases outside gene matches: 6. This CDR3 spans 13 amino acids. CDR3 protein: CASSLKQGSEAFF. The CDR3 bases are TGTGCCAGCAGTCTCAAACAGGGGTCTGAAGCTTTCTTT.

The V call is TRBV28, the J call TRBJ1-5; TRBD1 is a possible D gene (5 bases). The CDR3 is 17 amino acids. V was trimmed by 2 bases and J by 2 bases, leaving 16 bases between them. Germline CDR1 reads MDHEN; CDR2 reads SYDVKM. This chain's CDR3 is CASSLPPQGFGNQPQHF. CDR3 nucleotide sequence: TGTGCCAGCAGTTTACCTCCTCAGGGATTCGGCAATCAGCCCCAGCATTTT.

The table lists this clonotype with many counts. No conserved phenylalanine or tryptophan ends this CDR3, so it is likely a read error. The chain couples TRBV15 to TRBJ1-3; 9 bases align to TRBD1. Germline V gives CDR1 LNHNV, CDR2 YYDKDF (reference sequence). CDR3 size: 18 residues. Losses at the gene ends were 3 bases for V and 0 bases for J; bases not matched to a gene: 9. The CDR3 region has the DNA TGTGCCACCAGCAGGGAGGACCGGGACAGGGTCTCTGGAAACACCATATATCTT. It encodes CATSREDRDRVSGNTIYL.

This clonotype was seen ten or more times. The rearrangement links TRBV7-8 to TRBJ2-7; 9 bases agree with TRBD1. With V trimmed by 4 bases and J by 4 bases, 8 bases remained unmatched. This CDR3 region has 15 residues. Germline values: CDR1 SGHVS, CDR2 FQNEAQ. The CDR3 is CASSSTGTGLYEQYF. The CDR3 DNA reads TGTGCCAGCAGCTCAACCGGGACAGGGTTGTACGAGCAGTACTTC.

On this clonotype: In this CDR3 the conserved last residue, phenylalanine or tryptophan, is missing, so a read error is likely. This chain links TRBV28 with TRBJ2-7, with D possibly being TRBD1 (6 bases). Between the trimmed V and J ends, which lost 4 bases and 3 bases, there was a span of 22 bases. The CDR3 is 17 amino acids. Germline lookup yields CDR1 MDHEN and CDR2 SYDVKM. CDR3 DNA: TGTGCCAGCAGTTCCCCCCCGACAGGAAAACTATTCTACGAGCAGTACTCC. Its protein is CASSSPPTGKLFYEQYS.

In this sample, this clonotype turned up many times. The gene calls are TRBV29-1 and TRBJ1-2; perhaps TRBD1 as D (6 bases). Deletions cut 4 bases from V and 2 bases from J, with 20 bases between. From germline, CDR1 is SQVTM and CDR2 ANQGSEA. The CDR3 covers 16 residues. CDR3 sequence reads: CSVAGIMDRTNYGYTF. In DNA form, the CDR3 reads TGCAGCGTTGCGGGAATAATGGACAGAACAAACTATGGCTACACCTTC. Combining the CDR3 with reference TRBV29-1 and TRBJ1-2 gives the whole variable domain SAVISQKPSRDICQRGTSLTIQCQVDSQVTMMFWYRQQPGQSLTLIATANQGSEATYESGFVIDKFPISRPNLTFSTLTVSNMSPEDSSIYLCSVAGIMDRTNYGYTFGSGTRLTVV.

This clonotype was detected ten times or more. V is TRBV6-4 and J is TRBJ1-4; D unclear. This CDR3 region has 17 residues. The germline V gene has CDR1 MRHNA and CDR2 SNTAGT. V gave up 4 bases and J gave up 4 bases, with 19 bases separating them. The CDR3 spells CASSGLPWTVHNEKLFF. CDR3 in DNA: TGTGCCAGCAGTGGACTCCCCTGGACGGTACATAATGAAAAACTGTTTTTT.

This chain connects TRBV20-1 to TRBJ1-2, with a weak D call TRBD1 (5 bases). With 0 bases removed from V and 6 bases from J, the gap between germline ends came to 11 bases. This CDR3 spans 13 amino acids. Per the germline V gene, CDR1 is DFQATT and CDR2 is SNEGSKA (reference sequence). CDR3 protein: CSARDGAWDGYTF. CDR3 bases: TGCAGTGCTAGAGATGGGGCCTGGGATGGCTACACCTTC.

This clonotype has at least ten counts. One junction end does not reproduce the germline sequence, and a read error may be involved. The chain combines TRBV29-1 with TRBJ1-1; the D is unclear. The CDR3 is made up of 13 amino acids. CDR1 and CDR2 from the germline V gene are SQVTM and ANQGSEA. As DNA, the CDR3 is TGCAGCGTGGAAGACGATTCGAACACTGAAGCTTTCTTT. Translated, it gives CSVEDDSNTEAFF. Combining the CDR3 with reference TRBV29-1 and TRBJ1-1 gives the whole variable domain SAVISQKPSRDICQRGTSLTIQCQVDSQVTMMFWYRQQPGQSLTLIATANQGSEATYESGFVIDKFPISRPNLTFSTLTVSNMSPEDSSIYLCSVEDDSNTEAFFGQGTRLTVV.

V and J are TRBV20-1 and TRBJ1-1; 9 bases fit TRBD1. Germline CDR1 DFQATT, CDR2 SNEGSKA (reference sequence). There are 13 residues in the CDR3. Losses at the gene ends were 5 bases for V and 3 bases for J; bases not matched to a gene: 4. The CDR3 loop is CSAHWDRDTEAFF. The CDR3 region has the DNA TGCAGTGCTCATTGGGACAGGGACACTGAAGCTTTCTTT.

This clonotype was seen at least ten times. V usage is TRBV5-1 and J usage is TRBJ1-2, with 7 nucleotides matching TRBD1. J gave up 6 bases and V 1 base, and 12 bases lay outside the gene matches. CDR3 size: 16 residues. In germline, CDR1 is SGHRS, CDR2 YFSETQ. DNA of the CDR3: TGCGCCAGCAGCTTGAGCCGACAGGGTTTAAAGCATGGCTACACCTTC. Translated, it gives CASSLSRQGLKHGYTF.

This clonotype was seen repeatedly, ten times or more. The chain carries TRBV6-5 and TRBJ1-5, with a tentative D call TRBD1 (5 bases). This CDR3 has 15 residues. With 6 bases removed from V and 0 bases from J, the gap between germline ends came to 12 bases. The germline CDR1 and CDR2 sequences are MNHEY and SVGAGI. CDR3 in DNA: TGTGCCAGCAGCGTGACAGCTTATAGCAATCAGCCCCAGCATTTT. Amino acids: CASSVTAYSNQPQHF.

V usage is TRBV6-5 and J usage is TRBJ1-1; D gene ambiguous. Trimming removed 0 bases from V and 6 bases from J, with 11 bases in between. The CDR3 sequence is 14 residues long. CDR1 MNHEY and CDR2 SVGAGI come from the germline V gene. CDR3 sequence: CASSYSNQRAEAFF. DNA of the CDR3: TGTGCCAGCAGTTACTCTAATCAAAGGGCTGAAGCTTTCTTT.

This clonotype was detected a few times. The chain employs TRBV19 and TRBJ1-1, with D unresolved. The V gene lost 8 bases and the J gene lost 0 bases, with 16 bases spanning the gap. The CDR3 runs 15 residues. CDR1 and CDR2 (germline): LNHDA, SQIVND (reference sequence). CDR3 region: CASSLGTNMNTEAFF. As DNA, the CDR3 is TGTGCCAGTTCCCTCGGCACTAACATGAACACTGAAGCTTTCTTT.